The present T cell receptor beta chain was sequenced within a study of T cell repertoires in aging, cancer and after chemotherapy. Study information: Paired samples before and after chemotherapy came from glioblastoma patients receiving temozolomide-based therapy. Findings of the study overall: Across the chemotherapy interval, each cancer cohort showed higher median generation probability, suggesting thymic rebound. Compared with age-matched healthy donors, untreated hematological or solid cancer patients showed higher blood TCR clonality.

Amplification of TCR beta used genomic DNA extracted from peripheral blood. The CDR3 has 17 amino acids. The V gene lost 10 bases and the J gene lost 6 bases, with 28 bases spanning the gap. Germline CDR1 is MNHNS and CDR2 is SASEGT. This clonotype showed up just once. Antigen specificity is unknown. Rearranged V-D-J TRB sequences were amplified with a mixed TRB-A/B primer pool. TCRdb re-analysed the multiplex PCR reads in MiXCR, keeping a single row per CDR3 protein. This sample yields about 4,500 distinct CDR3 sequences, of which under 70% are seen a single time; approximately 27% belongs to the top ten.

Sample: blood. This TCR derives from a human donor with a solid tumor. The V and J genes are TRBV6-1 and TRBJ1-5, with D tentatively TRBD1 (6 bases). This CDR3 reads CATTMLSDSVNRQPQHF. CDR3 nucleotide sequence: TGTGCCACCACGATGCTATCGGACAGTGTTAATCGTCAGCCCCAGCATTTT.